This T cell receptor (beta chain) was sequenced for a study of blood T cell repertoires in COVID-19. CDR1 is SGHNT and CDR2 is YYREEE in the germline V gene (reference sequence). This CDR3 is 14 amino acids long. V gave up 4 bases and J gave up 5 bases, with 15 bases separating them. The table came from immunoSEQ multiplex PCR; TCRdb's copy has only in-frame clones and leaves some out. The repertoire has over 450,000 clones, approximately 92% of them found once; the top ten carry about 0.91%. The clonotype originates from a man between 18 and 35 years old with COVID-19, enrolled during active disease. What was sequenced was peripheral blood. The chain carries TRBV5-4 and TRBJ2-5; possible D gene TRBD2, 5 bases. The CDR3 reads CASSEPEAPETQYF. The CDR3 nucleotides read TGTGCCAGCAGCGAACCGGAGGCCCCGGAGACCCAGTACTTC.